These T cell receptor beta chains were read from a single sample in a study of blood T cell repertoires in COVID-19. Produced via immunoSEQ multiplex PCR; TCRdb's table is partial and in-frame only. The sample lists 250,000 to 300,000 clones, roughly 86% occurring once. The specimen was peripheral blood. Receptors were obtained from a young woman with COVID-19, enrolled during active disease. The CDR3 runs from the conserved cysteine through the conserved F or W. D genes are given only for firm matches. Only part of the rows carry a size: once, few, many, or a class if the clone is expanded.

V	D	size	J	DNA	CDR3
TRBV6-6	NA	once	TRBJ2-7	TGTGCCAGCAGTTACTCGAGGTCCCAGGGGGGCGAGCAGTACTTC	CASSYSRSQGGEQYF
TRBV10-3	NA	NA	TRBJ2-7	TGTGCCATCAGTGGGGGAGCCGAGCAGTACTTC	CAISGGAEQYF
TRBV5-1	TRBD1	NA	TRBJ2-1	TGCGCCAGCAGCTTGGTTGTTTTCGACAGGGGGCTCAATGAGCAGTTCTTC	CASSLVVFDRGLNEQFF
TRBV11-2	TRBD1	NA	TRBJ2-7	TGTGCCAGCAGCTCCGCCGGGACAGGGGTCTACGAGCAGTACTTC	CASSSAGTGVYEQYF
TRBV12-3/TRBV12-4	NA	NA	TRBJ2-7	TGTGCCAGCAGTCCAGACTTCTCCTACGAGCAGTACTTC	CASSPDFSYEQYF
TRBV9	TRBD2	NA	TRBJ2-7	TGTGCCAGCAGCGTAGGGTCCAGCGGGGTTTACGAGCAGTACTTC	CASSVGSSGVYEQYF
TRBV14	NA	NA	TRBJ1-2	TGTGCCAGCAGCCAAGACAGGAGGTCTTTGTGGGGCTACACCTTC	CASSQDRRSLWGYTF
TRBV11-2	NA	NA	TRBJ1-6	TGTGCCAGCAGCGAGGGACTTAATTCACCCCTCCACTTT	CASSEGLNSPLHF
TRBV6-5	NA	NA	TRBJ1-2	TGTGCCAGCAGAAGAATCGGACAGTCCTATGGCTACACCTTC	CASRRIGQSYGYTF
TRBV5-1	TRBD2	NA	TRBJ2-3	TGCGCCAGCAGCTTTCGACTAGCGGGAGCTACGCAGTATTTT	CASSFRLAGATQYF
TRBV5-1	TRBD1	NA	TRBJ2-7	TGCGCCAGCAGCTCTGGACAGGGGATCGGTAGCGGAACCTACGAGCAGTACTTC	CASSSGQGIGSGTYEQYF
TRBV12-3/TRBV12-4	TRBD2	NA	TRBJ2-7	TGTGCCAGCAGTTTCCAGACTAGCGGCGAGCAGTACTTC	CASSFQTSGEQYF
TRBV27	NA	NA	TRBJ1-5	TGTGCCAGCAGGGACAGTGCACAGGGGCCCCAGCATTTT	CASRDSAQGPQHF
TRBV25-1	NA	few	TRBJ1-5	TGTGCCAGCAGTGACAGGAACAATCAGCCCCAGCATTTT	CASSDRNNQPQHF
TRBV11-3	NA	NA	TRBJ2-1	TGTGCCAGCAGCAGGGGGGGGAATGAGCAGTTCTTC	CASSRGGNEQFF
TRBV28	TRBD1	NA	TRBJ2-2	TGTGCCAGCAGTTTCGGACAGGGGAGCACCGGGGAGCTGTTTTTT	CASSFGQGSTGELFF
TRBV3-1/TRBV3-2	TRBD2	once	TRBJ2-3	TGTGCCAGCAGCCAAGGACTAGCGGGAGGTGATACGCAGTATTTT	CASSQGLAGGDTQYF
TRBV10-3	NA	NA	TRBJ1-5	TGTGCCATCAGTGTGGAGAGCAATCAGCCCCAGCATTTT	CAISVESNQPQHF
TRBV9	NA	NA	TRBJ1-4	TGTGCCAGCAGCGACAGGGAGTCTAATGAAAAACTGTTTTTT	CASSDRESNEKLFF
TRBV2	TRBD1	NA	TRBJ1-2	TGTGCCAGCAGTGAAACGGGACAGGCGGGAGGGGTACGGGGCTACACCTTC	CASSETGQAGGVRGYTF
TRBV28	TRBD2	NA	TRBJ2-7	TGTGCCAGCGCCAACCCTGGGGCTAGCGGGAGGTACGAGCAGTACTTC	CASANPGASGRYEQYF
TRBV30	NA	NA	TRBJ1-6	TGTGCCTGGAGCGGAACCCCGGGAGGAGTCAGGGGCTCACCCCTCCACTTT	CAWSGTPGGVRGSPLHF
TRBV13	TRBD2	NA	TRBJ2-1	TGTGCCAGCAGCTCCCCACTAGCGGGATTGACCTACAATGAGCAGTTCTTC	CASSSPLAGLTYNEQFF
TRBV11-2	NA	NA	TRBJ2-5	TGTGCCAGCAGCTTAGTAGCCCCCCCGGAGGAGACCCAGTACTTC	CASSLVAPPEETQYF
TRBV5-1	TRBD2	NA	TRBJ2-3	TGCGCCAGCAGCTTACTAGCGGGAGAGACAGATACGCAGTATTTT	CASSLLAGETDTQYF
TRBV27	NA	NA	TRBJ2-2	TGTGCCAGCAGTCCGTCGACTAGTGACACCGGGGAGCTGTTTTTT	CASSPSTSDTGELFF
TRBV27	TRBD1	NA	TRBJ1-5	TGTGCCAGCAGTTCAAACCAGGGGGTAAGGGGACAGCCCCAGCATTTT	CASSSNQGVRGQPQHF
TRBV27	TRBD2	NA	TRBJ2-3	TGTGCCAGCACCCCCCGGGGGGGGTTTAGCACAGATACGCAGTATTTT	CASTPRGGFSTDTQYF
TRBV28	NA	once	TRBJ1-5	TGTGCCAGCAGTTTGGAACAGGGTCATAGCAATCAGCCCCAGCATTTT	CASSLEQGHSNQPQHF
TRBV2	TRBD1	NA	TRBJ1-5	TGTGCCAGCAGTGGACAGGGAGCGTTTCAGCCCCAGCATTTT	CASSGQGAFQPQHF
TRBV7-2	TRBD1	NA	TRBJ1-1	TGTGCCAGCAGACCCAGGGGGGTCACTGAAGCTTTCTTT	CASRPRGVTEAFF
TRBV7-9	NA	NA	TRBJ2-3	TGTGCCAGCGGGAGAGCAGATACGCAGTATTTT	CASGRADTQYF
TRBV5-1	TRBD1	few	TRBJ1-1	TGCGCCAGCAGCTCGGGACAGGGGGCGCGTGTCACTGAAGCTTTCTTT	CASSSGQGARVTEAFF
TRBV7-2	TRBD2	NA	TRBJ2-7	TGTGCCAGCAGCTTGGGGACTAGCGGGCCCCTCTCCTACGAGCAGTACTTC	CASSLGTSGPLSYEQYF
TRBV4-1	NA	few	TRBJ1-1	TGCGCCAGCAGCCATTCCCCCAGGCTGAACACTGAAGCTTTCTTT	CASSHSPRLNTEAFF
TRBV9	TRBD2	NA	TRBJ2-2	TGTGCCAGCAGCGTAGTCAGCGGGGGAAACACCGGGGAGCTGTTTTTT	CASSVVSGGNTGELFF
TRBV5-1	NA	NA	TRBJ2-3	TGCGCCAGCAGCTTGGCGGGAGTGGATACGCAGTATTTT	CASSLAGVDTQYF
TRBV28	TRBD1	NA	TRBJ1-2	TGTGCCAGCAGCCAAGGGGGCGGCAAAAACTATGGCTACACCTTC	CASSQGGGKNYGYTF
TRBV7-2	NA	NA	TRBJ2-1	TGTGCCAGCAGCTTAGCGTTTTTAGCGGTCAATGAGCAGTTCTTC	CASSLAFLAVNEQFF
TRBV27	NA	NA	TRBJ2-7	TGTGCCAGCAGTTTCCTGTCCTACGAGCAGTACTTC	CASSFLSYEQYF
TRBV6-1	TRBD1	NA	TRBJ2-2	TGTGCCAGCAGTGCTTCAGGGGGCATATTGACCGGGGAGCTGTTTTTT	CASSASGGILTGELFF
TRBV27	NA	NA	TRBJ1-6	TGTGCCAGCAGCCGGACAGCCGGGGCAATCAATTCACCCCTCCACTTT	CASSRTAGAINSPLHF
TRBV7-9	NA	few	TRBJ1-1	TGTGCCAGCAGCTTCCAGAACACTGAAGCTTTCTTT	CASSFQNTEAFF
TRBV2	NA	NA	TRBJ2-7	TGTGCCAGCAGTGAAAGTCCCAGGGGTTACGAGCAGTACTTC	CASSESPRGYEQYF
TRBV28	TRBD2	NA	TRBJ2-7	TGTGCCAGCACCTTGGCAGCGGGAGAGTTCTACGAGCAGTACTTC	CASTLAAGEFYEQYF
TRBV4-1	TRBD2	NA	TRBJ2-7	TGCGCCAGCAGCCAAGATCTTAGCGGGCCCCTCTCCTACGAGCAGTACTTC	CASSQDLSGPLSYEQYF
TRBV28	TRBD1	NA	TRBJ1-2	TGTGCCAGCAGTTTGCCGGGACAGGGGGCATTGGAGGGCTACACCTTC	CASSLPGQGALEGYTF
TRBV15	NA	NA	TRBJ2-5	TGTGCCACCAGCAGAGATATTCGGGGATTAGCAGAGACCCAGTACTTC	CATSRDIRGLAETQYF
TRBV19	NA	NA	TRBJ1-1	TGTGCCAGTAGTCAACAGAAGAACACTGAAGCTTTCTTT	CASSQQKNTEAFF
TRBV7-6	NA	NA	TRBJ2-7	TGTGCCAGCAGCTTAGAAGGTAGCTCCTCCTACGAGCAGTACTTC	CASSLEGSSSYEQYF
TRBV4-1	TRBD1	NA	TRBJ1-1	TGCGCCAGCAGCACACCAGGGGGGCTGAACACTGAAGCTTTCTTT	CASSTPGGLNTEAFF
TRBV19	NA	NA	TRBJ1-5	TGTGCCAGTAGTTCACAGGGTAACGGCAATCAGCCCCAGCATTTT	CASSSQGNGNQPQHF